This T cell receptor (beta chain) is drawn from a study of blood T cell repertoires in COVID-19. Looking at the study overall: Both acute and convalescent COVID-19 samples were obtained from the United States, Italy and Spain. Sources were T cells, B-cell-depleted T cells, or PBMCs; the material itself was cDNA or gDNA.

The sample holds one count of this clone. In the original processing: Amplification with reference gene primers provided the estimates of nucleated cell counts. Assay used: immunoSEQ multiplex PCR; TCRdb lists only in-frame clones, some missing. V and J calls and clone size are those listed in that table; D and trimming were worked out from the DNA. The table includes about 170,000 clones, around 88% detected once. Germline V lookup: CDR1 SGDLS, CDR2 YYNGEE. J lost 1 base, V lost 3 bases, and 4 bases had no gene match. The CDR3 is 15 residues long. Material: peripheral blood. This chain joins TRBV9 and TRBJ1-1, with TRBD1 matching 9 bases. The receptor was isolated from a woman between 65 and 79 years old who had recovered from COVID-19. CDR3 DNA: TGTGCCAGCAGCGCCCCGACAGGGGGGAACACTGAAGCTTTCTTT. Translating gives CASSAPTGGNTEAFF.